The entry that follows covers one T cell receptor (beta chain) sequence. Its cognate antigen is unknown. The data were obtained in a study of shared clonotypes between healthy human individuals. Study results and limitations: Some naive CD4 clonotypes, 4% to 6%, turned up in common across a few donors.

TCRdb's copy holds only in-frame clones and misses some; the assay was immunoSEQ multiplex PCR. The data hold 1,500,000 or so clones, with around 97% observed a single time. The sequenced material came from naive CD4+ T cells sorted from blood. The subset here: CD45RA+ positively selected. The source of this sequence is a young man in good health.

The CDR3 region is CSARAGEKLFF. CDR3 sequence (DNA): TGCAGTGCTAGGGCGGGGGAAAAACTGTTTTTT. The chain links TRBV20-1 to TRBJ1-4; no reliable D call. In germline, CDR1 is DFQATT, CDR2 SNEGSKA (reference sequence). V lost 3 bases and J 8 bases, leaving 7 bases between the germline ends. The CDR3 runs to 11 residues.